These T cell receptor beta chains were read from a single sample in a study of blood T cell repertoires in COVID-19. This table comes from immunoSEQ multiplex PCR, and its TCRdb copy is limited to in-frame clones, with some not included. The sample lists roughly 440,000 clones; approximately 90% were seen once. What was sequenced was peripheral blood. These receptors were collected from a woman between 45 and 65 years old with COVID-19, enrolled during active disease. The CDR3 runs from the conserved cysteine through the conserved F or W. A D gene is named only where the DNA matches it firmly. Some rows have no size entry. The others give once, few or many, or a class for an expanded clone.

clone size	J gene	V gene	D gene	CDR3 length	CDR3 protein	CDR3 DNA
-	TRBJ1-6	TRBV9	-	13	CASSVESDSPLHF	TGTGCCAGCAGCGTAGAGTCAGATTCACCCCTCCACTTT
once	TRBJ1-2	TRBV27	TRBD1	18	CASSARPGQGARGYGYTF	TGTGCCAGCAGTGCCAGACCGGGACAGGGGGCGCGCGGCTATGGCTACACCTTC
-	TRBJ1-5	TRBV3-1/TRBV3-2	-	14	CASSPQGRDQPQHF	TGTGCCAGCAGCCCACAGGGCCGGGATCAGCCCCAGCATTTT
-	TRBJ2-1	TRBV7-9	-	14	CASSLSDSWDEQFF	TGTGCCAGCAGCTTAAGCGACTCCTGGGATGAGCAGTTCTTC
-	TRBJ2-3	TRBV11-2	TRBD2	18	CASSLADSSGGRPYTQYF	TGTGCCAGCAGCTTGGCCGATTCTAGCGGGGGGCGGCCCTATACGCAGTATTTT
-	TRBJ1-5	TRBV19	-	14	CASSIDSLGQPQHF	TGTGCCAGTAGTATTGACAGCTTGGGGCAGCCCCAGCATTTT
-	TRBJ1-2	TRBV12-3/TRBV12-4	-	13	CASSLASGHGYTF	TGTGCCAGCAGTTTAGCGTCAGGGCACGGCTACACCTTC
-	TRBJ1-5	TRBV6-1	-	14	CASSESGGGQPQHF	TGTGCCAGCAGTGAATCCGGGGGAGGCCAGCCCCAGCATTTT
-	TRBJ2-5	TRBV9	TRBD1	18	CASSVGTGQGGGQETQYF	TGTGCCAGCAGCGTAGGAACGGGACAGGGTGGTGGCCAAGAGACCCAGTACTTC
-	TRBJ2-1	TRBV12-3/TRBV12-4	-	13	CASSLIQGDEQFF	TGTGCCAGCAGTCTGATACAGGGTGATGAGCAGTTCTTC
few	TRBJ1-5	TRBV6-6	-	14	CASTGGRENQPQHF	TGTGCCAGCACGGGAGGCAGGGAGAATCAGCCCCAGCATTTT
-	TRBJ1-2	TRBV27	-	16	CASSFSTLQGHYGYTF	TGTGCCAGCAGTTTTTCTACCTTACAGGGCCACTATGGCTACACCTTC
-	TRBJ1-1	TRBV25-1	-	14	CASSESGGGVEAFF	TGTGCCAGCAGTGAATCGGGGGGCGGGGTGGAAGCTTTCTTT
-	TRBJ1-6	TRBV5-6	-	17	CASSLRSHSSYNSPLHF	TGTGCCAGCAGCTTGCGCAGCCACAGCTCCTATAATTCACCCCTCCACTTT
-	TRBJ1-1	TRBV27	-	13	CASSTYRETEAFF	TGTGCCAGCAGTACGTACAGGGAAACTGAAGCTTTCTTT
-	TRBJ2-7	TRBV27	-	15	CASSLRAAVAYEQYF	TGTGCCAGCAGTTTAAGGGCAGCGGTCGCCTACGAGCAGTACTTC
-	TRBJ2-7	TRBV29-1	TRBD1	14	CSVTPRGRQYEQYF	TGCAGCGTTACCCCCAGGGGGCGGCAATACGAGCAGTACTTC
-	TRBJ1-5	TRBV2	-	14	CASRVLGGEQPQHF	TGTGCCAGCAGGGTCCTAGGCGGGGAACAGCCCCAGCATTTT
-	TRBJ1-1	TRBV12-3/TRBV12-4	TRBD1	13	CASSFDRAAEAFF	TGTGCCAGCAGTTTTGACAGGGCGGCTGAAGCTTTCTTT
-	TRBJ2-7	TRBV13	TRBD1	14	CASSFRTGGYEQYF	TGTGCCAGCAGCTTTAGGACAGGGGGCTACGAGCAGTACTTC
-	TRBJ1-2	TRBV27	-	13	CASSSYRDGGYTF	TGTGCCAGCAGTTCTTACAGGGACGGCGGCTACACCTTC
-	TRBJ2-5	TRBV19	-	13	CASSIAEEETQYF	TGTGCCAGTAGTATCGCAGAAGAAGAGACCCAGTACTTC
-	TRBJ2-2	TRBV5-6	-	13	CASSRGSAGELFF	TGTGCCAGCAGCAGGGGTTCAGCCGGGGAGCTGTTTTTT
-	TRBJ2-3	TRBV3-1/TRBV3-2	-	15	CASSRGEAGADTQYF	TGTGCCAGCAGCCGGGGGGAAGCTGGCGCAGATACGCAGTATTTT
-	TRBJ2-1	TRBV6-5	TRBD2	15	CASRPSGGSFNEQFF	TGTGCCAGCAGACCCAGCGGGGGATCATTCAATGAGCAGTTCTTC
-	TRBJ2-5	TRBV27	TRBD1	13	CASRTGGRETQYF	TGTGCCAGCAGGACAGGGGGAAGAGAGACCCAGTACTTC
-	TRBJ1-5	TRBV7-9	-	12	CASSGGNQPQHF	TGTGCCAGCTCCGGGGGGAATCAGCCCCAGCATTTT
-	TRBJ2-1	TRBV9	TRBD1	15	CASSPSSQGDNEQFF	TGTGCCAGCAGCCCCTCCTCACAGGGGGACAATGAGCAGTTCTTC
-	TRBJ1-2	TRBV12-3/TRBV12-4	-	12	CASSVDFYGYTF	TGTGCCAGCAGTGTTGACTTCTATGGCTACACCTTC
-	TRBJ1-2	TRBV12-3/TRBV12-4	-	13	CASSFSGQTGYTF	TGTGCCAGCAGTTTTTCCGGACAGACTGGCTACACCTTC
-	TRBJ2-5	TRBV29-1	TRBD2	14	CSVGVAGGPETQYF	TGCAGCGTTGGGGTAGCGGGGGGGCCGGAGACCCAGTACTTC
-	TRBJ1-2	TRBV10-3	TRBD1	13	CAISGTGGYGYTF	TGTGCCATCAGTGGGACAGGGGGCTATGGCTACACCTTC
-	TRBJ1-2	TRBV19	-	16	CASSIRGLGLHYGYTF	TGTGCCAGTAGTATCCGGGGACTCGGGCTCCATTATGGCTACACCTTC
-	TRBJ1-1	TRBV6-5	-	14	CASSRDSTNTEAFF	TGTGCCAGCAGTCGTGACAGCACGAACACTGAAGCTTTCTTT
-	TRBJ1-2	TRBV6-6	TRBD1	13	CASSYDRGYGYTF	TGTGCCAGCAGTTACGACAGGGGCTATGGCTACACCTTC
-	TRBJ1-4	TRBV14	-	14	CASSQGRVGEKLFF	TGTGCCAGCAGCCAGGGCAGGGTCGGGGAAAAACTGTTTTTT
-	TRBJ1-6	TRBV19	-	15	CASSRWLGDNSPLHF	TGTGCCAGTAGTCGCTGGCTCGGGGATAATTCACCCCTCCACTTT
-	TRBJ1-5	TRBV2	TRBD1	14	CASSHGQGYQPQHF	TGTGCCAGCAGTCATGGACAGGGCTATCAGCCCCAGCATTTT
-	TRBJ2-2	TRBV5-4	-	13	CASRGTRTGELFF	TGTGCCAGCCGGGGGACCCGAACCGGGGAGCTGTTTTTT
-	TRBJ2-4	TRBV5-1	TRBD1	16	CASSPTPGQLKNIQYF	TGCGCCAGCAGCCCAACCCCGGGACAGCTAAAAAACATTCAGTACTTC
-	TRBJ1-4	TRBV7-9	TRBD1	15	CASSFPRTGDEKLFF	TGTGCCAGCAGCTTTCCCCGGACAGGGGATGAAAAACTGTTTTTT
-	TRBJ1-6	TRBV6-1	TRBD1	16	CASSEVGQGGSSPLHF	TGTGCCAGCAGTGAGGTCGGACAGGGAGGGAGTTCACCCCTCCACTTT
-	TRBJ2-7	TRBV6-5	TRBD1	15	CASSIGQGRVGEQYF	TGTGCCAGCAGTATCGGACAGGGACGGGTTGGCGAGCAGTACTTC
-	TRBJ2-2	TRBV7-2	TRBD2	16	CASSTRGGANTGELFF	TGTGCCAGCAGCACCCGCGGGGGGGCAAACACCGGGGAGCTGTTTTTT
-	TRBJ1-1	TRBV10-3	-	14	CAISENTGITEAFF	TGTGCCATCAGTGAAAATACAGGGATAACTGAAGCTTTCTTT
-	TRBJ1-1	TRBV5-1	-	14	CASSIGQQVTEAFF	TGCGCCAGCAGCATTGGACAGCAAGTCACTGAAGCTTTCTTT
-	TRBJ1-2	TRBV28	-	15	CASSLEGLGFYGYTF	TGTGCCAGCAGTTTGGAGGGACTTGGGTTCTATGGCTACACCTTC
-	TRBJ1-2	TRBV4-1	-	12	CASSHTGSGYTF	TGCGCCAGCAGCCATACAGGGAGCGGCTACACCTTC
-	TRBJ1-1	TRBV18	-	14	CASSPTPGNTEAFF	TGTGCCAGCTCACCAACCCCAGGGAACACTGAAGCTTTCTTT
-	TRBJ1-2	TRBV27	-	15	CASSSIGVEGYGYTF	TGTGCCAGCAGTTCGATAGGGGTGGAGGGTTATGGCTACACCTTC
-	TRBJ1-1	TRBV2	TRBD1	17	CASSEGLGQASNTEAFF	TGTGCCAGCAGTGAGGGTCTGGGACAGGCGTCAAACACTGAAGCTTTCTTT
-	TRBJ1-2	TRBV24-1	-	13	CATRGRGRDGYTF	TGTGCCACCCGGGGGCGGGGGCGCGATGGCTACACCTTC
-	TRBJ1-4	TRBV4-1	-	11	CASSQERKLFF	TGCGCCAGCAGCCAAGAGCGAAAACTGTTTTTT
-	TRBJ1-2	TRBV7-8	-	12	CASSLTGGDYTF	TGTGCCAGCAGCCTTACCGGTGGAGACTACACCTTC